The 5 T cell receptor beta chains given below trace back to one sample, sequenced in a study of metastatic and nonmetastatic thyroid tumors. Every patient was untreated before thyroid surgery. TCRdb reanalyzed the PCR reads via MiXCR. The sample has 13,000 to 15,000 clones, over 20% seen once; the top ten hold approximately 8%. Material for sequencing was tumor tissue. The receptors were gathered from a female donor with papillary thyroid cancer or a benign thyroid nodule (not recorded which). Some clones in this sample may be carry-over from other donors' samples.

This clone was counted ten times or more. A much larger clonotype is one base distant, so this may be a read error. The chain is built from TRBV25-1 and TRBJ2-7, with D possibly matching TRBD2 (7 bases). The V gene's germline CDR1 is MGHDK and CDR2 SYGVNS. The CDR3 totals 16 residues. V dropped 2 bases and J dropped 4 bases, with 18 bases sitting between them. As DNA, the CDR3 is TGTGCCAGCAGTGAAAAGATGGGACGGGGGGCGTACGAGCAGTACTTC. It is translated as CASSEKMGRGAYEQYF.

J is TRBJ2-2 and V is TRBV5-4; weak D call: TRBD1 (6 bases). The V gene lost 7 bases and the J gene lost 8 bases, with 21 bases spanning the gap. Germline V gene data show CDR1 as SGHNT and CDR2 as YYREEE (reference sequence). CDR3 length equals 15 residues. CDR3 DNA: TGTGCCAGCTGCTCAAAATCTACAGGGTCGGGGGAGCTGTTTTTT. The encoded protein is CASCSKSTGSGELFF.

V and J are TRBV19 and TRBJ1-5; perhaps TRBD1 as D (6 bases). Germline V lookup: CDR1 LNHDA, CDR2 SQIVND (reference sequence). There are 15 residues in the CDR3. Trimming cost V 6 bases and J 3 bases, with 15 bases left between them. The CDR3 nucleotides are TGTGCCAGTAGCAAGACTACAGGGAACAATCAGCCCCAGCATTTT. As protein: CASSKTTGNNQPQHF.

This clone was found many times. The chain links TRBV28 to TRBJ2-5; 8 bases are shared with TRBD2. The trim removed 8 bases at V and 4 bases at J, leaving 9 bases unmatched. Germline V gene data show CDR1 as MDHEN and CDR2 as SYDVKM. This CDR3 is built from 14 residues. For the CDR3, the DNA is TGTGCCAGCCAACGGGGGGGCGGTGGAGAGACCCAGTACTTC. As protein: CASQRGGGGETQYF.

This clone was detected ten times or more. This chain links TRBV5-1 with TRBJ1-2; possibly TRBD1 for D (6 bases). The germline V and J ends were trimmed by 5 bases and 8 bases, with 13 bases remaining between them. The CDR3 sequence is 12 residues long. Germline CDR1 is SGHRS and CDR2 is YFSETQ. The CDR3 nucleotides are TGCGCCAGCAGATGGGACACCTCGGGCTACACCTTC. As protein: CASRWDTSGYTF.